Shown below are 26 T cell receptor beta chains from a single sample sequenced in a study of vaccination and CD4 T cells after COVID-19. Oncomine TCR Beta short-read sequencing was applied to DNA from cultured CD4+ T cells. MiXCR, applied by TCRdb to the PCR reads, yields one record per CDR3 protein. The sample consists of around 15,000 distinct CDR3 sequences, approximately 50% of them appearing once. Treatment noted: roughly ten-day PBMC culture with coronavirus spike peptide pools or control peptides (ViraFEST assay). These receptors' targets are unknown. The sample in question was CD4+ T cells from blood, cultured in vitro, obtained before SARS-CoV-2 vaccination. Receptors originate from a human donor who received a COVID-19 vaccine.

This chain's CDR3 is CASSLVPQGASGYTF. In nucleotides, the CDR3 is TGTGCCAGCAGCTTAGTTCCCCAGGGGGCCAGTGGCTACACCTTC. The chain combines TRBV7-2 with TRBJ1-2; 8 bases align to TRBD1. The V segment lost 1 base and the J segment 7 bases; nucleotides outside the gene matches: 8. The CDR3 is 15 residues long. Germline values: CDR1 SGHTA, CDR2 FQGNSA.

This clonotype was counted a few times. J is TRBJ1-2 and V is TRBV6-1; D may be TRBD1 (5 bases). Germline V gene lookup returns CDR1 MNHNS and CDR2 SASEGT. CDR3 size: 18 residues. Deletions cut 7 bases from V and 0 bases from J, with 24 bases between. The CDR3 region is CASKGPAQGSPSNYGYTF. CDR3 sequence (DNA): TGTGCCAGCAAGGGACCCGCCCAGGGCTCACCCTCTAACTATGGCTACACCTTC.

J is TRBJ2-2 and V is TRBV4-2; TRBD1 agrees at 10 bases. The CDR3 runs 16 residues. Germline values: CDR1 LGHNA, CDR2 YNFKEQ. Germline trimming cut 6 bases from V and 5 bases from J; bases unmatched to any gene: 9. CDR3 DNA: TGTGCCAGCAGAGAAGCAAAGGGACAGGGGACCGGGGAGCTGTTTTTT. Translated, it gives CASREAKGQGTGELFF.

This clonotype was seen a handful of times. This chain joins TRBV20-1 and TRBJ1-5; D might be TRBD1 (5 bases). V gave up 6 bases and J gave up 4 bases, with 19 bases separating them. Per the germline V gene, CDR1 is DFQATT and CDR2 is SNEGSKA (reference sequence). The CDR3 contains 15 residues. CDR3 in amino acids: CSATEGWGINQPQHF. The DNA of the CDR3 is TGCAGTGCCACCGAAGGGTGGGGGATAAATCAGCCCCAGCATTTT.

J is TRBJ2-5 and V is TRBV5-1; 7 bases are a match to TRBD1. Germline V gene data show CDR1 as SGHRS and CDR2 as YFSETQ. This CDR3 is built from 15 residues. V gave up 0 bases and J gave up 2 bases; unmatched junction bases: 4. The CDR3 reads CASSLGQGGQETQYF. DNA of the CDR3: TGCGCCAGCAGCTTGGGACAGGGTGGGCAAGAGACCCAGTACTTC.

This clonotype was picked up a small number of times. This sequence joins TRBV19 and TRBJ2-3; 7 bases align to TRBD2. V lost 4 bases to trimming and J lost 4 bases; unmatched junction nucleotides: 11. The CDR3 has 16 amino acids. CDR1 is LNHDA and CDR2 is SQIVND in the germline V gene (reference sequence). This CDR3 reads CASSTQLARWSDTQYF. CDR3 bases: TGTGCCAGTAGTACCCAACTAGCGAGGTGGTCAGATACGCAGTATTTT.

This clonotype was seen a few times. The chain joins TRBV12-3 or TRBV12-4 to TRBJ1-2; TRBD1 is a possible D gene (5 bases). V lost 6 bases, J lost 3 bases, and 14 bases lay in between. The CDR3 runs 14 residues. The CDR3 loop reads CASRTTATDYGYTF. In nucleotides, the CDR3 is TGTGCCAGCAGGACGACAGCGACGGACTATGGCTACACCTTC.

The chain links TRBV20-1 to TRBJ2-1; D uncertain. Germline CDR1 and CDR2: DFQATT and SNEGSKA (reference sequence). The CDR3 spans 11 residues. V lost 2 bases and J lost 9, with 8 bases in between. The chain's CDR3 is CSARYTGEQFF. For the CDR3, the DNA is TGCAGTGCTAGATATACCGGTGAGCAGTTCTTC.

The V and J genes are TRBV6-1 and TRBJ1-5, with 9 bases aligning to TRBD1. The CDR3 has 17 amino acids. Losses at the gene ends were 4 bases for V and 2 bases for J; bases not matched to a gene: 9. Germline V gene data show CDR1 as MNHNS and CDR2 as SASEGT. The CDR3 DNA is TGTGCCAGCAGTGTCCCGGGACAGGGACGAGGCAATCAGCCCCAGCATTTT. Translating it yields CASSVPGQGRGNQPQHF.

V and J are TRBV7-8 and TRBJ1-5; D possibly corresponds to TRBD1 (5 bases). Germline V gene lookup returns CDR1 SGHVS and CDR2 FQNEAQ. Trimming cost V 3 bases and J 2 bases, with 11 bases left between them. The CDR3 is 15 amino acids. CDR3 protein: CASSFRDSGNQPQHF. The CDR3 region has the DNA TGTGCCAGCAGCTTTCGAGACAGTGGCAATCAGCCCCAGCATTTT. The full variable domain, in which reference TRBV7-8 and TRBJ1-5 provide the parts outside the CDR3, is GAGVSQSPRYKVAKRGQDVALRCDPISGHVSLFWYQQALGQGPEFLTYFQNEAQLDKSGLPSDRFFAERPEGSVSTLKIQRTQQEDSAVYLCASSFRDSGNQPQHFGDGTRLSIL.

The chain is built from TRBV5-1 and TRBJ2-3, with 10 bases lining up with TRBD2. This CDR3 spans 17 amino acids. Germline-derived CDR1 and CDR2 are SGHRS and YFSETQ. Unmatched junction bases numbered 9, after V lost 4 bases and J lost 1 base. This CDR3 is CASSTPRSGGGTDTQYF. The CDR3 coding sequence is TGCGCCAGCAGCACCCCACGAAGCGGGGGGGGCACAGATACGCAGTATTTT. The variable domain in full, with the rest retrieved from reference TRBV5-1 and TRBJ2-3, is KAGVTQTPRYLIKTRGQQVTLSCSPISGHRSVSWYQQTPGQGLQFLFEYFSETQRNKGNFPGRFSGRQFSNSRSEMNVSTLELGDSALYLCASSTPRSGGGTDTQYFGPGTRLTVL.

The chain is built from TRBV30 and TRBJ1-6; unclear D gene. Trimming cost V 4 bases and J 7 bases, with 11 bases left between them. This CDR3 contains 13 residues. Germline values: CDR1 GTSNPN, CDR2 SVGIG (reference sequence). The CDR3 nucleotides are TGTGCCTGGACGGAGCTGAACAATTCACCCCTCCACTTT. Protein: CAWTELNNSPLHF.

The genes are TRBV14 and TRBJ1-1; no firm D call. The germline gives CDR1 SGHDN, CDR2 FVKESK. This CDR3 comprises 14 residues. V dropped 0 bases and J dropped 0 bases, with 5 bases sitting between them. DNA for the CDR3: TGTGCCAGCAGCCAAGATCTGCTGAACACTGAAGCTTTCTTT. Encoded protein: CASSQDLLNTEAFF.

V and J are TRBV12-3 or TRBV12-4 and TRBJ1-3; D is uncertain. This CDR3 has 15 amino acids. V lost 7 bases and J 0 bases, leaving 13 bases between the germline ends. The CDR3 here is CASTMGRYSGNTIYF. The CDR3 DNA reads TGTGCCAGCACGATGGGGAGGTACTCTGGAAACACCATATATTTT.

V gene TRBV5-1 combines with J gene TRBJ2-3; 11 bases match TRBD1. J was trimmed by 5 bases and V by 3 bases; bases with no gene match: 5. CDR1 SGHRS and CDR2 YFSETQ come from the germline V gene. The CDR3 is 15 residues long. This CDR3 is CASSSGTGGIDTQYF. The CDR3 DNA reads TGCGCCAGCAGCTCCGGGACAGGGGGTATAGATACGCAGTATTTT.

There are a few counts of this clonotype. The rearrangement uses TRBV6-5 and TRBJ1-6; D is unclear. In germline, CDR1 is MNHEY, CDR2 SVGAGI. This CDR3 is 13 amino acids long. V lost 2 bases and J lost 8, with 7 bases in between. CDR3 sequence: CASSYGKDSPLHF. The CDR3 DNA sequence: TGTGCCAGCAGTTACGGGAAGGATTCACCCCTCCACTTT.

Only one count was recorded for this clonotype. The V gene is TRBV19, the J gene TRBJ2-3; 7 bases match TRBD1. With 3 bases clipped from V and 0 bases from J, the junction kept 9 bases outside the gene matches. This CDR3 spans 17 amino acids. From germline, CDR1 is LNHDA and CDR2 SQIVND (reference sequence). The CDR3 spells CASSMPGQYISTDTQYF. The CDR3 DNA sequence: TGTGCCAGTAGTATGCCGGGACAGTATATTAGCACAGATACGCAGTATTTT.

Here the CDR3 reads CASSPGGGGAGETQYF. CDR3 nucleotides: TGTGCCAGCAGCCCCGGAGGCGGGGGGGCCGGGGAGACCCAGTACTTC. V and J are TRBV5-4 and TRBJ2-5; the match to TRBD2 covers 9 bases. J lost 5 bases, V lost 4 bases, and 12 bases had no gene match. The CDR3 has 16 amino acids. Germline V gene lookup returns CDR1 SGHNT and CDR2 YYREEE (reference sequence).

The chain joins TRBV7-2 to TRBJ2-7; D is ambiguous. The CDR3 is 14 residues long. The V and J ends lost 2 bases and 0 bases respectively, with 8 bases between them. Germline-derived CDR1 and CDR2 are SGHTA and FQGNSA. The CDR3 coding sequence is TGTGCCAGCAGCTTAAAATGGGGCTCCTACGAGCAGTACTTC. The encoded protein is CASSLKWGSYEQYF.

The chain links TRBV7-8 to TRBJ1-1; 9 positions match TRBD1. Trimming at V came to 2 bases and at J to 3 bases, leaving 4 bases not matched to a gene. The CDR3 spans 15 residues. CDR1 and CDR2 (germline): SGHVS, FQNEAQ. The chain's CDR3 is CASSLRTGEHTEAFF. CDR3 in DNA: TGTGCCAGCAGCTTAAGGACAGGGGAGCACACTGAAGCTTTCTTT.

The table lists this clonotype with a few counts. The CDR3 protein is CSAPTSGASLSYNEQFF. CDR3 nucleotides: TGCAGTGCCCCCACTAGCGGGGCCAGCTTATCCTACAATGAGCAGTTCTTC. The J gene is TRBJ2-1, the V gene TRBV20-1; 10 nucleotides line up with TRBD2. The V and J ends lost 6 bases and 1 base, in that order; junction bases with no gene match: 12. The germline V gene has CDR1 DFQATT and CDR2 SNEGSKA (reference sequence). The CDR3 contains 17 residues.

The J gene is TRBJ2-7, the V gene TRBV6-1, with D perhaps TRBD1 (5 bases). There are 16 residues in the CDR3. The V and J ends lost 5 bases and 1 base respectively, with 18 bases between them. Germline V gene sequence: CDR1 MNHNS, CDR2 SASEGT. The CDR3: CASSLRRTTPSYEQYF. The CDR3 DNA is TGTGCCAGCAGTCTCCGTCGGACAACACCTTCCTACGAGCAGTACTTC.

The V call is TRBV7-3, the J call TRBJ2-5, with a tentative D call TRBD2 (5 bases). The CDR3 spans 14 residues. In germline, CDR1 is SGHTA, CDR2 FQGTGA. Trimming took off 3 bases at V and 3 bases at J, with 11 bases between the two ends. As DNA, the CDR3 is TGTGCCAGCAGCTTGAGGGCGTATGAAGAGACCCAGTACTTC. It encodes CASSLRAYEETQYF.

The chain couples TRBV20-1 to TRBJ2-1; 8 bases are a match to TRBD1. V was clipped by 5 bases and J by 9 bases; unmatched bases: 9. The CDR3 contains 13 residues. Germline assignment: CDR1 DFQATT and CDR2 SNEGSKA (reference sequence). The CDR3 reads CSAPTQGGVEQFF. CDR3 in DNA: TGCAGTGCTCCAACACAGGGGGGAGTTGAGCAGTTCTTC.

V gene TRBV2 combines with J gene TRBJ1-1; D gene unclear. V gave up 6 bases and J gave up 4 bases, with 6 bases separating them. The germline V gene has CDR1 SNHLY and CDR2 FYNNEI. The CDR3 runs to 11 residues. The CDR3 region has the DNA TGTGCCAGCAGGGAGGTCACTGAAGCTTTCTTT. Amino acid sequence: CASREVTEAFF. The variable domain in full, with the rest retrieved from reference TRBV2 and TRBJ1-1, is EPEVTQTPSHQVTQMGQEVILRCVPISNHLYFYWYRQILGQKVEFLVSFYNNEISEKSEIFDDQFSVERPDGSNFTLKIRSTKLEDSAMYFCASREVTEAFFGQGTRLTVV.

This clonotype has more than one count but fewer than ten. The chain joins TRBV20-1 to TRBJ2-1, with a tentative D call TRBD2 (5 bases). Germline lookup yields CDR1 DFQATT and CDR2 SNEGSKA (reference sequence). This CDR3 spans 14 amino acids. V shed 5 bases and J shed 5 bases, with 16 bases lying between them. In DNA, the CDR3 is TGCAGTGCTGCGGAGACTACTTTAAACAATGAGCAGTTCTTC. This codes for CSAAETTLNNEQFF.